This T cell receptor beta chain is from a study of lymphopenia after photon versus proton radiotherapy. Study-level findings and limits: In patients who died, overall survival fell as post-nadir TCR diversity dropped more.

Profiled with immunoSEQ multiplex PCR; TCRdb holds only in-frame clones, not every one. The sample has more than 45,000 clones, around 85% seen once. Germline assignment: CDR1 SGHKS and CDR2 YYEKEE (reference sequence). CDR3 length equals 15 residues. J lost 2 bases, V lost 3 bases, and 4 bases had no gene match. This clone showed up just once. Its matching antigen is unknown. The sample here was peripheral blood, taken from a patient treated with proton-based radiotherapy. This chain links TRBV5-5 with TRBJ1-4, with TRBD1 identical over 7 bases. The source of this sequence is a man in his sixties with pancreatic cancer. The DNA of the CDR3 is TGTGCCAGCAGCTCGAGGGACAGTACTAATGAAAAACTGTTTTTT. It translates to CASSSRDSTNEKLFF.